This paragraph covers one T cell receptor beta chain sequence. This sample is part of a study of blood T cell repertoires in COVID-19. Whole-study context: Sample material is recorded as cDNA or gDNA derived from T cells, B-cell-depleted T cells, or PBMCs.

The data were produced by immunoSEQ multiplex PCR, yet TCRdb's version contains in-frame clones alone and is incomplete. Among fewer than 400,000 clones, roughly 90% were seen once, and the ten largest hold less than 3%. This sequence was found in a woman aged 25 to 39 with COVID-19, enrolled during active disease. The source material was peripheral blood.

The DNA of the CDR3 is TGTGCCAGCAGCTTGGACCCTAGGGCCGGGGAACTGTTTTTT. Protein product: CASSLDPRAGELFF. The V and J genes are TRBV5-4 and TRBJ1-4; no definite D call. V lost 0 bases to trimming and J lost 12 bases, with 15 bases between them. The CDR3 totals 14 residues. The germline gives CDR1 SGHNT, CDR2 YYREEE (reference sequence).